This paragraph reports one T cell receptor (beta chain). The antigen is unknown. This sample was included in a study of T cells after yellow fever vaccination. Study in general: SMART-Seq v4 Ultra Low Input handled preparation of low-cell-number fractions. Findings and limits, study-wide: Weaker, the secondary response had a peak occurring faster, on day 5 versus 15. Subsequent to the booster, the majority of primary-vaccination clones reappeared (around 96% CD4, approximately 85% CD8).

Losses at the gene ends were 2 bases for V and 5 bases for J; bases not matched to a gene: 6. The CDR3 is 16 residues long. The germline CDR1 and CDR2 sequences are SGHRS and YFSETQ. Template switching by 5'RACE produced TCR cDNA, adding a universal primer site and UMIs. Each CDR3 protein gets one entry after TCRdb re-called the 5' RACE reads with MiXCR. The table has more than 80,000 distinct CDR3 sequences, 5.8% seen once. The rearrangement uses TRBV5-1 and TRBJ2-3, with TRBD2 matching over 12 bases. This TCR derives from a man aged 18 to 35 who received the YFV17D yellow fever vaccine. Sequenced material: CD8+ T cells sorted from PBMCs, taken 10 days after the yellow fever booster vaccination. The CDR3 sequence is CASSLFLAGGRDTQYF. DNA for the CDR3: TGCGCCAGCAGCTTATTTCTAGCGGGGGGGCGAGATACGCAGTATTTT.